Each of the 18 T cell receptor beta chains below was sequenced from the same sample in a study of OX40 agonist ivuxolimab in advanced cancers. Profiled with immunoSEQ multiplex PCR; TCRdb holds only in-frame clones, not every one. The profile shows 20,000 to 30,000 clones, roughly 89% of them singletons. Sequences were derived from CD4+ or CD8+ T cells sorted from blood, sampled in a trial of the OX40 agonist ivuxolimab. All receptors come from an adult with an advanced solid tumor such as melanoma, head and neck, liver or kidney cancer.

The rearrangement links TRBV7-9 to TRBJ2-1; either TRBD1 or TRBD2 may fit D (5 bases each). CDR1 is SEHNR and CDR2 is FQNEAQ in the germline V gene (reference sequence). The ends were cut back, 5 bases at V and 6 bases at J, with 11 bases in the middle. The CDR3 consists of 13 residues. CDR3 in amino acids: CASSRDLPNEQFF. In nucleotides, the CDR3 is TGTGCCAGCAGCCGGGACCTTCCCAATGAGCAGTTCTTC.

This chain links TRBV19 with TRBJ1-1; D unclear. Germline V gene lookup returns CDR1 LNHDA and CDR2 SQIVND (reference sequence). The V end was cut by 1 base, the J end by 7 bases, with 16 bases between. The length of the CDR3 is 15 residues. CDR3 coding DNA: TGTGCCAGTAGTATAGGAGAAGGGCTGCCCGTTGAAGCTTTCTTT. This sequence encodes CASSIGEGLPVEAFF.

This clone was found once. CDR3 in DNA: TGTGCCAGCAGCCAGACTAGCGGGAGACTTAATGAGCAGTTCTTC. Amino acid sequence: CASSQTSGRLNEQFF. The rearrangement uses TRBV14 and TRBJ2-1; TRBD2 agrees at 12 bases. V was pared by 3 bases and J by 7 bases, with 4 bases of the junction left unmatched. CDR3 length equals 15 residues. In germline, CDR1 is SGHDN, CDR2 FVKESK.

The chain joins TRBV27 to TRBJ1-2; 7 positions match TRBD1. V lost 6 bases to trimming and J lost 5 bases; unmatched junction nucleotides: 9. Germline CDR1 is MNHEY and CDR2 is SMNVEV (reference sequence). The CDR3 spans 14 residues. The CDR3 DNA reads TGTGCCAGCAGGACCTCAGGGGGATCGTATGGCTACACCTTC. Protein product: CASRTSGGSYGYTF.

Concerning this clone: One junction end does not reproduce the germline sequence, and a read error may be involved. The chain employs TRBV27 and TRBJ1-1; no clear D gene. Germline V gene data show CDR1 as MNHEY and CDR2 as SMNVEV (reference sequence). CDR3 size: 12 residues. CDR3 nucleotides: TGTTCCAGTCGACTCCTGGGCACTGAAGCTTTCTTT. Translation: CSSRLLGTEAFF.

The CDR3: CASSHLGFEETQYF. CDR3 sequence (DNA): TGTGCCAGCAGCCACCTAGGCTTCGAAGAGACCCAGTACTTC. The rearrangement links TRBV7-9 to TRBJ2-5; no clear D gene. The CDR3 is 14 amino acids. V shed 5 bases and J shed 3 bases, with 13 bases lying between them. Germline V gives CDR1 SEHNR, CDR2 FQNEAQ (reference sequence).

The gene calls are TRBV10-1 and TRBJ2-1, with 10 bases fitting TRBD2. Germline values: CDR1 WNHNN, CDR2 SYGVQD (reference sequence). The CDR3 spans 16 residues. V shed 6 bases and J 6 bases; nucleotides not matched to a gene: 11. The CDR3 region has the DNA TGCGCCAGCAGAGGGTTGGGACTAGCGCCCTCCAATGAGCAGTTCTTC. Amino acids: CASRGLGLAPSNEQFF.

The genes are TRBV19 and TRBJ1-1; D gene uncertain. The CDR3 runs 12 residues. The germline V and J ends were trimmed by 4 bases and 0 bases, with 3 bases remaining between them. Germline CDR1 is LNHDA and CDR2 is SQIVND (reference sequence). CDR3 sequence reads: CASSTLNTEAFF. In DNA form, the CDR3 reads TGTGCCAGTAGTACTTTGAACACTGAAGCTTTCTTT.

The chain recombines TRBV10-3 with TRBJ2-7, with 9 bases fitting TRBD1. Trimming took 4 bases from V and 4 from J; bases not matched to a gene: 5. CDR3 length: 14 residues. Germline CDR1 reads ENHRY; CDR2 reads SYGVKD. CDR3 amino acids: CAISAETGGYEQYF. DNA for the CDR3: TGTGCCATCAGTGCGGAGACAGGGGGTTACGAGCAGTACTTC.

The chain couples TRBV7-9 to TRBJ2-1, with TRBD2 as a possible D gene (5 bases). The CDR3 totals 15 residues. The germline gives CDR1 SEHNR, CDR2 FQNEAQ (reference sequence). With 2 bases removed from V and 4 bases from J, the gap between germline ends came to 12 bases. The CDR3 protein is CASSLTGVVYNEQFF. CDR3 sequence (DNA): TGTGCCAGCAGCTTAACCGGGGTTGTATACAATGAGCAGTTCTTC.

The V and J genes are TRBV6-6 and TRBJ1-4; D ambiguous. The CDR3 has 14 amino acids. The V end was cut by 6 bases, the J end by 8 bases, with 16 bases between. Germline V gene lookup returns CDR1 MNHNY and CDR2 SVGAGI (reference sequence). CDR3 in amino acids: CASSLTRIDEKLFF. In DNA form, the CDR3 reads TGTGCCAGCAGCTTGACAAGGATCGACGAAAAACTGTTTTTT.

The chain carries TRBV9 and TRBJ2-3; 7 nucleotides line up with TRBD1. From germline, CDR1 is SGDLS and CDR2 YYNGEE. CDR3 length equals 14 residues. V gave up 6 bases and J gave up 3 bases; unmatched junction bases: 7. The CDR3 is CASTSGQATDTQYF. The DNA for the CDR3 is TGTGCCAGCACCTCCGGACAGGCTACAGATACGCAGTATTTT.

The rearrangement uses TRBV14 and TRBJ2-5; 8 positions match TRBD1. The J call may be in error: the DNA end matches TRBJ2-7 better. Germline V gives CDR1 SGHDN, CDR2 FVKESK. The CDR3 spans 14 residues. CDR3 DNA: TGTGCCAGCAGCCAAGATACAGGGGGTTACGAGCAGTACTTC. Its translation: CASSQDTGGYEQYF.

In DNA form, the CDR3 reads TGTGCCAGCAGTTCGGACACCTACAATGAGCAGTTCTTC. This sequence encodes CASSSDTYNEQFF. The rearrangement uses TRBV6-5 and TRBJ2-1; D might be TRBD1 (5 bases). CDR3 size: 13 residues. V lost 4 bases, J lost 2 bases, and 6 bases lay in between. CDR1 and CDR2 from the germline V gene are MNHEY and SVGAGI.

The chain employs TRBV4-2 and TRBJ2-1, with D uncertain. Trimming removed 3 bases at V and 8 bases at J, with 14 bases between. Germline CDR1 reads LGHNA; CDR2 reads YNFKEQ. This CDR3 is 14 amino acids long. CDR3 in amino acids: CASSHASVGYEQFF. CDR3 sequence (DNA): TGTGCCAGCAGCCATGCCTCCGTCGGGTATGAGCAGTTCTTC.

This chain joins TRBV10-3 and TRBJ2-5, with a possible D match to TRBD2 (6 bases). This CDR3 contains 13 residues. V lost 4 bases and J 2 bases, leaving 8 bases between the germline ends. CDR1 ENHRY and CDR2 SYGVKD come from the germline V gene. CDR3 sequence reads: CAISGGDQETQYF. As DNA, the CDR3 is TGTGCCATCAGTGGCGGGGATCAAGAGACCCAGTACTTC.

The CDR3 protein is CASSRTGSPNVLTF. Written as DNA, the CDR3 is TGTGCCAGCAGCCGGACAGGGTCCCCCAACGTCCTGACTTTC. This chain connects TRBV11-2 to TRBJ2-6, with TRBD1 identical over 8 bases. This CDR3 has 14 residues. Trimming cost V 5 bases and J 8 bases; bases outside gene matches: 5. Germline assignment: CDR1 SGHAT and CDR2 FQNNGV.

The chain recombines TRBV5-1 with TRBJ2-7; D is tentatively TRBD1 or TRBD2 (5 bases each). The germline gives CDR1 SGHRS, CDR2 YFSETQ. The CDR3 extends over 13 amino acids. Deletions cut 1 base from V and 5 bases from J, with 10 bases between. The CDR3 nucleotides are TGCGCCAGCAGCTTGCCAGGGACGAACGAGCAGTACTTC. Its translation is CASSLPGTNEQYF.